This T cell receptor beta chain appears in the sequencing data of a study of blood T cell repertoires in COVID-19 (dated by TCRdb to 2018 to 2020). Regarding the research as a whole: Samples covering the acute and convalescent phases of COVID-19 were provided by collaborators in the United States, Italy and Spain. The prospective study material was composed of cDNA or gDNA derived from T cells, B-cell-depleted T cells, or PBMCs. Where HLA class I and class II types were available, the types were taken from metadata supplied by the sample provider, not from assay-based typing. A de-identified subject ID, COVID-19 status, age in years and sex were almost always included in the sample metadata. The samples were drawn from two sources: the first 160 participants of the ongoing ImmuneRACE study, and 1,254 subjects contributed by 6 global collaborators. The repertoires were released in a freely available public database meant as a resource for research on the immune response to SARS-CoV-2. Subjects who had been exposed to COVID-19, were actively infected with it, or had recovered from it provided the deeply sampled blood TCRbeta repertoires that made up the dataset.

For CDR1 and CDR2, the germline V gene (reference sequence) lists LNHDA and SQIVND. From the cysteine up to the phenylalanine, the CDR3 has a length of 16 residues. The entry retains the CDR3 DNA only, 48 bases that are in frame from base 1. V loses 0 bases, J loses 5 bases, and the germline ends lie 13 bases apart. The full study reports these points: Clinical and demographic metadata were provided uncurated, with the amount varying by source and participant.

With regard to this clone: It has no known antigen specificity. No much larger clone is present one base from it, and per-base qualities are unavailable.

The collaborating institutions used their own protocols to collect whole blood in K2EDTA tubes. For TCRbeta analysis, collaborator samples were shipped as frozen whole blood, as isolated PBMCs, or as DNA extracted from either sample type. TCRbeta CDR3 regions were amplified from genomic DNA using the immunoSEQ Assay, a bias-controlled multiplex PCR. As for the original processing: Within the assay, amplification of reference gene primers was used to estimate how many nucleated cells each sample contained. To quantify the absolute abundance of each unique TCRbeta CDR3 rearrangement, sequence reads were collapsed and filtered. For each sample, productive Simpson clonality was calculated by taking the square root of Simpson's diversity index across productive rearrangements. Not all clones reach the TCRdb copy of this immuneACCESS table, which keeps in-frame sequences only. Checked studies attribute under half of the gap to unresolved V genes and leave the rest unexplained. V and J calls and clone size are those listed in that table; D and trimming were worked out from the DNA. This sample holds about 74,000 clones; approximately 84% were observed only once. Clones ranked in the top ten supply about 35% of the sample.

This sequence uses TRBV19 and TRBJ2-2, with TRBD2 perhaps the D gene, on 6 matching bases. The sample comprised peripheral blood. The receptor comes from a man aged 70 or older with acute or convalescent COVID-19. The CDR3 here reads CASSIDRGLPTGELFF. In nucleotides, the sequence is TGTGCCAGTAGTATAGATCGGGGACTTCCAACCGGGGAGCTGTTTTTT.